Listed below are T cell receptor beta chains from one sample, sequenced in a study of CD8 T cells in Susac syndrome. TCRdb itself ran the immunoSEQ multiplex PCR reads through MiXCR, one entry per CDR3 protein. This table holds some 240,000 distinct CDR3 sequences, about 96% found once. The source material was CD4+ T cells from PBMCs. The receptors here all came from a human donor with Susac syndrome. Both conserved end residues are part of each CDR3. D genes are given only for firm matches. Clone sizes are given selectively: once, few, many, or a class where the clone is expanded.

clone_size,j_call,v_call,d_call,cdr3_aa,cdr3_nt
.,TRBJ1-1,TRBV28,TRBD1,CASSPAGTAEAFF,TGTGCCAGCAGTCCGGCTGGGACAGCTGAAGCTTTCTTT
.,TRBJ1-2,TRBV11-2,.,CASSLEWQPYGYTF,TGTGCCAGCAGCTTAGAATGGCAACCCTATGGCTACACCTTC
.,TRBJ2-3,TRBV9,.,CASSVLGIVDTQYF,TGTGCCAGCAGCGTACTTGGGATCGTAGATACGCAGTATTTT
.,TRBJ1-2,TRBV5-1,.,CASSLGGQNGYTF,TGCGCCAGCAGCTTAGGCGGACAAAATGGCTACACCTTC
.,TRBJ1-5,TRBV19,TRBD1,CASSRTGDNNQPQHF,TGTGCCAGTAGCAGGACAGGGGATAACAATCAGCCCCAGCATTTT
.,TRBJ2-7,TRBV29-1,TRBD1,CSVARGQGERYEQYF,TGCAGCGTGGCCCGGGGACAGGGGGAACGATACGAGCAGTACTTC
.,TRBJ2-2,TRBV3-1,TRBD2,CASSQGPAGADGELFF,TGTGCCAGCAGCCAAGGCCCGGCGGGAGCGGACGGGGAGCTGTTTTTT
.,TRBJ1-1,TRBV11-2,.,CASSFNRDLNTEAFF,TGTGCCAGCAGCTTCAACAGAGATCTGAACACTGAAGCTTTCTTT
.,TRBJ2-1,TRBV3-1,.,CASSQDSGGHIIFEQFF,TGTGCCAGCAGCCAAGATTCTGGGGGACACATCATCTTTGAGCAGTTCTTC
.,TRBJ2-1,TRBV30,.,CAWSEGNEQFF,TGTGCCTGGAGTGAGGGGAATGAGCAGTTCTTC
.,TRBJ2-2,TRBV29-1,TRBD2,CSVPTSATGELFF,TGCAGCGTTCCGACTAGCGCCACCGGGGAGCTGTTTTTT
.,TRBJ2-3,TRBV6-6,TRBD1,CASSIGQGAQDTQYF,TGTGCCAGCAGTATTGGGCAGGGGGCGCAAGATACGCAGTATTTT
.,TRBJ1-1,TRBV7-3,.,CASSLTGSVSEAFF,TGTGCCAGCAGCTTAACCGGGTCTGTGTCTGAAGCTTTCTTT
.,TRBJ1-3,TRBV4-1,.,CASSRIITGDSGNTIYF,TGCGCCAGCAGCCGCATTATCACAGGCGACTCTGGAAACACCATATATTTT
.,TRBJ2-7,TRBV9,TRBD1,CASSVGGTGGTYEQYF,TGTGCCAGCAGCGTTGGAGGGACAGGGGGCACCTACGAGCAGTACTTC
.,TRBJ1-2,TRBV28,.,CASSPVATSYGYTF,TGTGCCAGCAGCCCCGTCGCGACCTCTTATGGCTACACCTTC
.,TRBJ1-2,TRBV25-1,TRBD1,CATGQGYGYTF,TGTGCCACCGGACAGGGGTATGGCTACACCTTC
.,TRBJ2-5,TRBV2,TRBD1,CASVQGAQYF,TGTGCCAGCGTACAGGGGGCCCAGTACTTC
.,TRBJ2-7,TRBV28,.,CASSVGDMRSYEQYF,TGTGCCAGCAGCGTTGGGGACATGCGCTCCTACGAGCAGTACTTC
.,TRBJ2-7,TRBV6-2/TRBV6-3,.,CASWGRYYEQYF,TGTGCCAGCTGGGGGAGGTACTACGAGCAGTACTTC
.,TRBJ1-4,TRBV29-1,TRBD1,CSVDREGANEKLFF,TGCAGCGTGGACAGGGAGGGAGCTAATGAAAAACTGTTTTTT
.,TRBJ2-6,TRBV7-2,.,CASSRTTGSSGANVLTF,TGTGCCAGCAGCAGGACAACCGGAAGCTCTGGGGCCAACGTCCTGACTTTC
.,TRBJ1-5,TRBV30,TRBD1,CAWSVQGTLNQPQHF,TGTGCCTGGAGTGTACAGGGGACCTTAAATCAGCCCCAGCATTTT
once,TRBJ2-7,TRBV5-1,.,CASSFDTYEQYF,TGCGCCAGCAGCTTTGACACCTACGAGCAGTACTTC
few,TRBJ2-7,TRBV29-1,TRBD1,CSVAISTGHTYEQYF,TGCAGCGTTGCAATCTCGACAGGGCACACCTACGAGCAGTACTTC
few,TRBJ1-2,TRBV28,.,CASSLVGNYGYTF,TGTGCCAGCAGTTTGGTCGGAAACTATGGCTACACCTTC
.,TRBJ1-3,TRBV18,.,CASSPGTQSNTIYF,TGTGCCAGCTCACCTGGGACCCAGTCAAACACCATATATTTT
.,TRBJ1-1,TRBV20-1,.,CSAIVRNTEAFF,TGCAGTGCTATAGTGCGCAACACTGAAGCTTTCTTT
.,TRBJ1-3,TRBV28,TRBD1,CASSPGQVPGNTIYF,TGTGCCAGCAGCCCGGGACAGGTTCCTGGAAACACCATATATTTT
.,TRBJ2-1,TRBV24-1,.,CATSDSIAHQFF,TGTGCCACCAGTGATAGCATTGCCCATCAGTTCTTC
.,TRBJ1-2,TRBV4-1,.,CASSQAGGLYGYTF,TGCGCCAGCAGCCAAGCGGGGGGTCTCTATGGCTACACCTTC
.,TRBJ2-1,TRBV30,.,CAWDQTPNEQFF,TGTGCCTGGGACCAAACTCCCAATGAGCAGTTCTTC
.,TRBJ2-4,TRBV20-1,.,CSASFRNGNIQYF,TGCAGTGCTAGTTTCCGGAATGGAAACATTCAGTACTTC
.,TRBJ1-1,TRBV6-5,.,CASSDRDTEAFF,TGTGCCAGCAGTGACCGGGACACTGAAGCTTTCTTT
.,TRBJ2-1,TRBV27,.,CASSYSYNEQFF,TGTGCCAGCAGTTACTCCTACAATGAGCAGTTCTTC